What follows is one T cell receptor (beta chain) and its context. This record belongs to a study of T-cell memory formation after mild COVID-19. Study overall: There were largely donor-specific TCR clusters.

TCRdb processed the 5' RACE reads anew with MiXCR; each CDR3 protein has one entry. Of about 160,000 distinct CDR3 sequences listed, roughly a third are singletons. The CDR3 is 12 amino acids. Deletions cut 0 bases from V and 5 bases from J, with 5 bases between. The germline CDR1 and CDR2 sequences are SEHNR and FQNEAQ (reference sequence). Sequenced input: PBMCs or a T cell subset sorted from them (not recorded which). This TCR was sampled from an adult woman who had mild COVID-19 (a few samples of this study predate the infection). Cell type and time point are not known. The rearrangement joins TRBV7-9 to TRBJ2-7, with D uncertain. The chain's CDR3 is CASSLAPDEQYF. In nucleotides, the CDR3 is TGTGCCAGCAGCTTAGCGCCGGACGAGCAGTACTTC.